This passage covers 15 T cell receptor beta chains from one sample sequenced in a study of blood T cell repertoires in COVID-19. The repertoire was sequenced with immunoSEQ multiplex PCR; TCRdb's copy has only in-frame clones and lacks some. The data contain about 480,000 clones, 80% to 90% of them seen just once; the ten biggest clones take up 0.75% to 0.9%. The specimen sequenced was peripheral blood. The receptor set was obtained from a man aged 18 to 30 with COVID-19, enrolled during active disease.

This clone was observed once. V usage is TRBV19 and J usage is TRBJ2-2; a possible D gene is TRBD2 (7 bases). The CDR3 contains 14 residues. Trimming stripped 5 bases from V and 4 bases from J, with 11 bases between. CDR1 is LNHDA and CDR2 is SQIVND in the germline V gene (reference sequence). CDR3 sequence reads: CASSFGGRTGELFF. Here the CDR3 DNA reads TGTGCCAGTAGTTTCGGGGGGCGCACCGGGGAGCTGTTTTTT. Full variable domain (rest looked up from reference TRBV19 and TRBJ2-2): DGGITQSPKYLFRKEGQNVTLSCEQNLNHDAMYWYRQDPGQGLRLIYYSQIVNDFQKGDIAEGYSVSREKKESFPLTVTSAQKNPTAFYLCASSFGGRTGELFFGEGSRLTVL.

The chain couples TRBV4-1 to TRBJ2-5; 9 bases map to TRBD1. The CDR3 loop spans 16 amino acids. Germline V CDR1 and CDR2: MGHRA, YSYEKL. V lost 4 bases, J lost 5 bases, and 11 bases stayed unmatched. Here the CDR3 DNA reads TGCGCCAGCAGCCGCAACCCGGGACAGGGAGGGGAGACCCAGTACTTC. Translation gives CASSRNPGQGGETQYF.

The V gene is TRBV4-1, the J gene TRBJ1-2, with D unclear. Trimming left V 0 bases short and J 8 bases short, with 16 bases between. CDR1 is MGHRA and CDR2 is YSYEKL in the germline V gene. The CDR3 consists of 15 residues. The CDR3 region has the DNA TGCGCCAGCAGCCAAGAAGCTGGGTTCGCGGAGGGCTACACCTTC. Translated, it gives CASSQEAGFAEGYTF.

In nucleotides, the CDR3 is TGTGCCAGCAGCCGCGACAGGCTAGTCGTCGGGGAGCTGTTTTTT. Protein sequence: CASSRDRLVVGELFF. The J gene is TRBJ2-2, the V gene TRBV6-5; a possible D gene is TRBD1 (6 bases). Germline V gene data show CDR1 as MNHEY and CDR2 as SVGAGI. The CDR3 is made up of 15 amino acids. Trimming took 6 bases from V and 7 from J, leaving 18 bases between them.

The genes are TRBV5-8 and TRBJ2-7, with 12 bases identical to TRBD2. The CDR3 runs 14 residues. Germline-derived CDR1 and CDR2 are SGHTS and YDEGEE. V gave up 2 bases and J gave up 4 bases; unmatched junction bases: 1. The CDR3 DNA sequence: TGTGCCAGCAGCTTTGGACTAGCGGGGTACGAGCAGTACTTC. It is translated as CASSFGLAGYEQYF.

V and J are TRBV3-1 (or the pseudogene TRBV3-2) and TRBJ2-3, with D unresolved. The V and J ends lost 4 bases and 4 bases respectively, with 9 bases between them. The CDR3 contains 13 residues. Germline V gives CDR1 LGHDT, CDR2 YNNKEL (reference sequence). The CDR3 spells CASSPMIADTQYF. The CDR3 nucleotides read TGTGCCAGCAGCCCTATGATCGCAGATACGCAGTATTTT.

CDR3: CASSQAGGGYTF. CDR3 bases: TGCGCCAGCAGCCAGGCGGGGGGGGGCTACACCTTC. The rearrangement uses TRBV10-2 and TRBJ1-2; perhaps TRBD1 as D (5 bases). Trimming removed 6 bases at V and 8 bases at J, with 13 bases between. CDR3 length equals 12 residues. The germline V gene encodes CDR1 WSHSY and CDR2 SAAADI.

The rearrangement links TRBV15 to TRBJ2-5; D is ambiguous. Trimming pared 3 bases from V and 0 bases from J, leaving 5 bases between. The CDR3 consists of 13 residues. Per the germline V gene, CDR1 is LNHNV and CDR2 is YYDKDF (reference sequence). The CDR3 sequence is CATSRTYQETQYF. Written as DNA, the CDR3 is TGTGCCACCAGCAGGACTTACCAAGAGACCCAGTACTTC.

The rearrangement links TRBV19 to TRBJ2-7; maybe TRBD1 (6 bases). CDR1 is LNHDA and CDR2 is SQIVND in the germline V gene (reference sequence). Trimming removed 6 bases from V and 3 bases from J, with 15 bases in between. The CDR3 totals 14 residues. CDR3 protein: CASSPGLRGYEQYF. The CDR3 DNA is TGTGCCAGTAGCCCCGGCCTCAGGGGCTACGAGCAGTACTTC. Using reference TRBV19 and TRBJ2-7 for the parts outside the CDR3, the full variable domain is DGGITQSPKYLFRKEGQNVTLSCEQNLNHDAMYWYRQDPGQGLRLIYYSQIVNDFQKGDIAEGYSVSREKKESFPLTVTSAQKNPTAFYLCASSPGLRGYEQYFGPGTRLTVT.

The genes are TRBV6-5 and TRBJ2-7; 10 bases are shared with TRBD1. V lost 6 bases, J lost 4 bases, and 3 bases stayed unmatched. The CDR3 loop spans 13 amino acids. Germline CDR1 reads MNHEY; CDR2 reads SVGAGI. CDR3: CASRGQGPYEQYF. CDR3 in DNA: TGTGCCAGCAGGGGACAGGGGCCTTACGAGCAGTACTTC.

This clone was recorded only once. The chain joins TRBV7-3 to TRBJ2-3; 8 nucleotides align to TRBD2. Trimming cost V 4 bases and J 2 bases; bases outside gene matches: 8. The CDR3 runs to 16 residues. Germline V gives CDR1 SGHTA, CDR2 FQGTGA. CDR3 nucleotide sequence: TGTGCCAGCAGCTCCGGAACTAGCGGACTCACAGATACGCAGTATTTT. Translation: CASSSGTSGLTDTQYF.

V usage is TRBV11-3 and J usage is TRBJ2-7, with 9 bases lining up with TRBD2. Looked up from germline, CDR1 is SGHNT and CDR2 is YENEEA. The CDR3 spans 15 residues. Trimming cost V 6 bases and J 6 bases; bases outside gene matches: 12. For the CDR3, the DNA is TGTGCCAGCAGTCTCGGGACTAGCCCTCGGCTCGAGCAGTACTTC. Amino acids: CASSLGTSPRLEQYF.

This clone has only one observation. Other DNA sequences from this sample encode an identical CDR3 as well. The chain uses TRBV5-1 and TRBJ2-2; 7 bases fit TRBD1. Germline lookup yields CDR1 SGHRS and CDR2 YFSETQ. V trimming: 0 bases; J trimming: 4 bases; junction bases outside the gene matches: 3. The CDR3 contains 15 residues. The CDR3 sequence is CASSLGQGSTGELFF. The CDR3 DNA is TGCGCCAGCAGCTTGGGACAGGGAAGCACCGGGGAGCTGTTTTTT.

This sequence joins TRBV5-1 and TRBJ1-5, with D perhaps matching TRBD1 (5 bases). CDR3 length: 15 residues. In germline, CDR1 is SGHRS, CDR2 YFSETQ. Trimming removed 4 bases at V and 0 bases at J, with 11 bases between. The DNA of the CDR3 is TGCGCCAGCAGCCCGGAAGGGGATAGCAATCAGCCCCAGCATTTT. Residues: CASSPEGDSNQPQHF.

The rearrangement uses TRBV6-1 and TRBJ2-7, with 8 bases lining up with TRBD2. The CDR3 is made up of 15 amino acids. Germline V gene sequence: CDR1 MNHNS, CDR2 SASEGT. Trimming took 6 bases from V and 3 from J; bases not matched to a gene: 10. In DNA form, the CDR3 reads TGTGCCAGCAGCGACTCCGGGACTAGTCTCTACGAGCAGTACTTC. Residues: CASSDSGTSLYEQYF.